This T cell receptor beta chain appears in the sequencing data of a study of blood T cell repertoires in COVID-19. Study overall: Sites in the United States, Italy and Spain provided acute and convalescent COVID-19 samples. T cells, B-cell-depleted T cells, or PBMCs provided the cDNA or gDNA that served as material.

The length of the CDR3 is 15 residues. V shed 1 base and J shed 4 bases, with 11 bases lying between them. From germline, CDR1 is MDHEN and CDR2 SYDVKM. Authors' processing steps: Reference gene primer amplification gave nucleated cell count estimates. Profiling relied on immunoSEQ multiplex PCR, and the TCRdb table lists in-frame clones only, not all of them. Clonal size and the V and J genes are those of that table, whereas D and trimming came from the DNA. The sample carries under 200,000 clones, 86% recorded once. The TCR sequence derives from a man in his fifties with active or convalescent COVID-19. Material for sequencing was peripheral blood. The chain links TRBV28 to TRBJ1-5; D possibly corresponds to TRBD1 (6 bases). CDR3 sequence reads: CASSLSGVTNQPQHF. The CDR3, as DNA: TGTGCCAGCAGTTTATCAGGGGTAACGAATCAGCCCCAGCATTTT.